Following are 32 T cell receptor beta chains from one sample sequenced in a study of cytomegalovirus exposure and HLA in healthy donors. The PCR ran on 60 Vbeta and 13 Jbeta primers. TCRdb's copy holds only in-frame clones and misses some; the assay was immunoSEQ multiplex PCR. The data contain about 72,000 clones, 65% to 70% of them singletons. The sample taken for sequencing was PBMCs. The receptors stem from a middle-aged man in good health and CMV-seropositive.

The CDR3 loop reads CAGTGTPNTEAFF. As DNA, the CDR3 is TGTGCCGGCACAGGGACACCGAACACTGAAGCTTTCTTT. The gene calls are TRBV6-1 and TRBJ1-1; tentative D call: TRBD1 (6 bases). Germline V lookup: CDR1 MNHNS, CDR2 SASEGT. Trimming stripped 11 bases from V and 1 base from J, with 14 bases between. This CDR3 has 13 residues.

The chain joins TRBV30 to TRBJ1-2, with 8 bases identical to TRBD1. With 3 bases clipped from V and 0 bases from J, the junction kept 12 bases outside the gene matches. CDR1 is GTSNPN, CDR2 SVGIG, per germline (reference sequence). This CDR3 comprises 17 residues. The CDR3 is CAWRARDRGLSNYGYTF. The CDR3 DNA reads TGTGCCTGGAGGGCCCGAGACAGGGGACTATCTAACTATGGCTACACCTTC.

The chain recombines TRBV7-9 with TRBJ1-5; 7 nucleotides align to TRBD1. The germline V gene has CDR1 SEHNR and CDR2 FQNEAQ (reference sequence). The CDR3 runs to 15 residues. The J segment lost 5 bases and the V segment lost 3 bases, leaving 7 bases of the junction unmatched. DNA for the CDR3: TGTGCCAGCAGCTTCAAAGGGGGCGCGTATCAGCCCCAGCATTTT. Encoded protein: CASSFKGGAYQPQHF.

This chain joins TRBV11-2 and TRBJ2-5; no definite D call. Trimming pared 4 bases from V and 4 bases from J, leaving 10 bases between. The CDR3 covers 13 residues. Germline loops: CDR1 SGHAT, CDR2 FQNNGV. The CDR3 protein is CASSWSERETQYF. The CDR3 DNA follows: TGTGCCAGCAGCTGGAGCGAGCGAGAGACCCAGTACTTC.

This sequence joins TRBV9 and TRBJ1-3; TRBD1 matches 7 bases. CDR3 size: 15 residues. Germline V CDR1 and CDR2: SGDLS, YYNGEE. Losses at the gene ends were 0 bases for V and 1 base for J; bases not matched to a gene: 1. The CDR3 DNA reads TGTGCCAGCAGCGTAGCGACAGGGTCTGGAAACACCATATATTTT. As protein: CASSVATGSGNTIYF.

The genes are TRBV7-2 and TRBJ2-7; D gene unclear. The V gene's germline CDR1 is SGHTA and CDR2 FQGNSA. The ends were cut back, 3 bases at V and 1 base at J, with 10 bases in the middle. CDR3 length: 14 amino acids. The CDR3: CASSFAPGSYEQYF. CDR3 coding DNA: TGTGCCAGCAGCTTTGCCCCGGGTTCCTACGAGCAGTACTTC.

V usage is TRBV10-3 and J usage is TRBJ2-1; TRBD1 agrees at 9 bases. This CDR3 region has 15 residues. CDR1 is ENHRY and CDR2 is SYGVKD in the germline V gene. V shed 5 bases, J shed 2 bases, and the junction held 4 bases outside the gene matches. The CDR3 bases are TGTGCCATCAGTAAGGACAGGGGCACCTACAATGAGCAGTTCTTC. Translating it yields CAISKDRGTYNEQFF.

This clone is judged medium-sized. The genes are TRBV28 and TRBJ2-3; maybe TRBD2 (6 bases). V lost 6 bases and J 0 bases, leaving 16 bases between the germline ends. This CDR3 is 16 amino acids long. Germline CDR1 MDHEN, CDR2 SYDVKM. CDR3 nucleotides: TGTGCCAGCAGCCTACTCCGGGGGTATAGCACAGATACGCAGTATTTT. Translation gives CASSLLRGYSTDTQYF.

The V call is TRBV5-5, the J call TRBJ1-1; unclear D gene. V was clipped by 2 bases and J by 4 bases, with 9 bases between them. In germline, CDR1 is SGHKS, CDR2 YYEKEE (reference sequence). This CDR3 region has 13 residues. CDR3 coding DNA: TGTGCCAGCAGCTTCTTAGGGAGCACTGAAGCTTTCTTT. Residues: CASSFLGSTEAFF.

The chain recombines TRBV30 with TRBJ2-7, with TRBD2 identical over 8 bases. The CDR3 runs to 14 residues. Germline CDR1 GTSNPN, CDR2 SVGIG (reference sequence). V gave up 2 bases and J gave up 3 bases; unmatched junction bases: 6. The CDR3 reads CAWSPGGSGYEQYF. The DNA for the CDR3 is TGTGCCTGGAGTCCGGGGGGGTCTGGCTACGAGCAGTACTTC.

This clone was detected a few times. This chain uses TRBV4-2 with TRBJ2-5; D might be TRBD2 (6 bases). This CDR3 has 15 residues. Trimming took 1 base from V and 0 from J, leaving 9 bases between them. CDR1 is LGHNA and CDR2 is YNFKEQ in the germline V gene. In nucleotides, the CDR3 is TGTGCCAGCAGCCAAGGGAGGGCGTACCAAGAGACCCAGTACTTC. As protein: CASSQGRAYQETQYF.

The chain links TRBV7-8 to TRBJ2-7; 7 nucleotides align to TRBD1. This CDR3 comprises 15 residues. V shed 2 bases, J shed 0 bases, and the junction held 4 bases outside the gene matches. The germline gives CDR1 SGHVS, CDR2 FQNEAQ. The DNA for the CDR3 is TGTGCCAGCAGCTTAATAGGGACAGCCTCCTACGAGCAGTACTTC. This gives the protein CASSLIGTASYEQYF.

V and J are TRBV6-5 and TRBJ1-4; 7 bases are shared with TRBD1. Germline loops: CDR1 MNHEY, CDR2 SVGAGI. CDR3 length: 15 residues. V lost 6 bases, J lost 3 bases, and 7 bases stayed unmatched. The CDR3 spells CASSPVTGPNEKLFF. The CDR3 nucleotides read TGTGCCAGCAGCCCCGTGACAGGGCCTAATGAAAAACTGTTTTTT.

This chain uses TRBV27 with TRBJ2-7; TRBD1 might be the D (6 bases). This CDR3 has 14 amino acids. From germline, CDR1 is MNHEY and CDR2 SMNVEV (reference sequence). V was trimmed by 6 bases and J by 3 bases, leaving 15 bases between them. CDR3 protein: CASSLGRGGYEQYF. CDR3 nucleotides: TGTGCCAGCAGCCTAGGACGAGGGGGCTACGAGCAGTACTTC.

The chain recombines TRBV13 with TRBJ2-2; unclear D gene. Germline CDR1 reads PRHDT; CDR2 reads FYEKMQ (reference sequence). This CDR3 has 14 amino acids. Trimming left V 7 bases short and J 7 bases short, with 16 bases between. The CDR3 protein is CASTLRNWVGELFF. The CDR3 DNA reads TGTGCCAGCACCCTCAGGAATTGGGTCGGGGAGCTGTTTTTT.

V is TRBV5-1 and J is TRBJ1-1; 9 nucleotides align to TRBD1. V lost 5 bases, J lost 6 bases, and 5 bases stayed unmatched. The CDR3 totals 13 residues. Germline CDR1 reads SGHRS; CDR2 reads YFSETQ. The chain's CDR3 is CASSRGQGSEAFF. The CDR3 DNA sequence: TGCGCCAGCAGTCGAGGACAGGGGTCTGAAGCTTTCTTT.

The chain recombines TRBV19 with TRBJ1-1; D might be TRBD1 (5 bases). Trimming stripped 2 bases from V and 3 bases from J, with 10 bases between. Germline V gives CDR1 LNHDA, CDR2 SQIVND (reference sequence). This CDR3 spans 14 amino acids. Written as DNA, the CDR3 is TGTGCCAGTAGTATACAGGGTCCCGACACTGAAGCTTTCTTT. Amino acids: CASSIQGPDTEAFF.

The chain employs TRBV11-3 and TRBJ2-3; 15 nucleotides match TRBD2. The length of the CDR3 is 17 residues. The V gene's germline CDR1 is SGHNT and CDR2 YENEEA. J lost 1 base, V lost 1 base, and 0 bases had no gene match. The CDR3 DNA follows: TGTGCCAGCAGCTTAGGGACTAGCGGGGGGGGCACAGATACGCAGTATTTT. Translated, it gives CASSLGTSGGGTDTQYF.

The DNA of the CDR3 is TGTGCCAGCAGCTTGGACAGGGAAAAATCTGAAGCTTTCTTT. It translates to CASSLDREKSEAFF. The chain joins TRBV9 to TRBJ1-1, with TRBD1 matching over 8 bases. This CDR3 is built from 14 residues. CDR1 and CDR2 from the germline V gene are SGDLS and YYNGEE. The trim removed 4 bases at V and 6 bases at J, leaving 8 bases unmatched.

This rearrangement joins TRBV10-3 to TRBJ1-3, with TRBD1 as a possible D gene (5 bases). Between the trimmed V and J ends, which lost 6 bases and 1 base, there was a span of 10 bases. This CDR3 is built from 14 residues. CDR1 ENHRY and CDR2 SYGVKD come from the germline V gene. In DNA form, the CDR3 reads TGTGCCATCAGCGGGGGGGGATCTGGAAACACCATATATTTT. It codes for CAISGGGSGNTIYF.

This chain links TRBV4-1 with TRBJ2-5; 10 bases fit TRBD1. This CDR3 contains 16 residues. J lost 3 bases, V lost 2 bases, and 6 bases had no gene match. The germline gives CDR1 MGHRA, CDR2 YSYEKL. CDR3 bases: TGCGCCAGCAGCCAAACCGGGACAGGGGCGGAAGAGACCCAGTACTTC. Its translation: CASSQTGTGAEETQYF.

The gene calls are TRBV4-1 and TRBJ1-5; a possible D gene is TRBD1 (5 bases). CDR3 length: 14 amino acids. The ends were cut back, 3 bases at V and 5 bases at J, with 11 bases in the middle. The germline gives CDR1 MGHRA, CDR2 YSYEKL. This chain's CDR3 is CASSQTAPDQPQHF. In DNA, the CDR3 is TGCGCCAGCAGCCAGACAGCTCCCGATCAGCCCCAGCATTTT.

The chain links TRBV19 to TRBJ1-1; TRBD1 matches 8 bases. With 4 bases clipped from V and 5 bases from J, the junction kept 3 bases outside the gene matches. Looked up from germline, CDR1 is LNHDA and CDR2 is SQIVND (reference sequence). CDR3 length: 13 amino acids. This CDR3 reads CASSKTGETEAFF. CDR3 bases: TGTGCCAGTAGTAAGACAGGGGAGACTGAAGCTTTCTTT.

Note on this clone: Other DNA sequences in this sample translate to the same CDR3. The rearrangement uses TRBV13 and TRBJ1-6; D not certain. The CDR3 is 14 amino acids. Trimming pared 5 bases from V and 9 bases from J, leaving 14 bases between. Germline assignment: CDR1 PRHDT and CDR2 FYEKMQ (reference sequence). CDR3 sequence: CASSRGGWGSPLHF. CDR3 sequence (DNA): TGTGCCAGCAGCAGAGGAGGATGGGGTTCACCCCTCCACTTT.

This clone showed up just once. V usage is TRBV5-1 and J usage is TRBJ1-2, with 12 nucleotides matching TRBD1. With V trimmed by 2 bases and J by 8 bases, 13 bases remained unmatched. This CDR3 contains 17 residues. Germline V gene lookup returns CDR1 SGHRS and CDR2 YFSETQ. CDR3 sequence (DNA): TGCGCCAGCAGCTTTTCAAACCGGGACAGGGGGCCTGAGGGCTACACCTTC. This codes for CASSFSNRDRGPEGYTF.

CDR3 loop: CASGQGPGYEQYF. CDR3 in DNA: TGTGCCAGCGGACAGGGGCCGGGGTACGAGCAGTACTTC. The gene calls are TRBV2 and TRBJ2-5; 9 bases agree with TRBD1. With the DNA end fitting TRBJ2-7 better, the J assignment may be wrong. From germline, CDR1 is SNHLY and CDR2 FYNNEI. The CDR3 contains 13 residues.

The V call is TRBV11-3, the J call TRBJ1-1; 7 nucleotides match TRBD1. This CDR3 has 14 residues. After removal of 5 bases from V and 7 bases from J, the junction contained 10 bases not matched to a gene. The germline gives CDR1 SGHNT, CDR2 YENEEA. For the CDR3, the DNA is TGTGCCAGCAGCGCCAGGGACAGAAGAGATGAAGCTTTCTTT. Translating it yields CASSARDRRDEAFF.

The chain uses TRBV5-1 and TRBJ2-2; 7 bases fit TRBD1. Germline trimming cut 4 bases from V and 3 bases from J; bases unmatched to any gene: 6. This CDR3 is built from 15 residues. Looked up from germline, CDR1 is SGHRS and CDR2 is YFSETQ. CDR3 protein: CASSPGQAYTGELFF. CDR3 in DNA: TGCGCCAGCAGCCCTGGACAGGCTTACACCGGGGAGCTGTTTTTT.

The chain joins TRBV5-1 to TRBJ2-1; tentative D call: TRBD1 (6 bases). V lost 3 bases, J lost 7 bases, and 17 bases lay in between. CDR3 length: 15 amino acids. Germline CDR1 and CDR2: SGHRS and YFSETQ. In DNA, the CDR3 is TGCGCCAGCAGCTCCTCGGGACACACCGGGAATGAGCAGTTCTTC. Translating it yields CASSSSGHTGNEQFF. The entire variable domain, with the rest obtained from reference TRBV5-1 and TRBJ2-1, is as follows: KAGVTQTPRYLIKTRGQQVTLSCSPISGHRSVSWYQQTPGQGLQFLFEYFSETQRNKGNFPGRFSGRQFSNSRSEMNVSTLELGDSALYLCASSSSGHTGNEQFFGPGTRLTVL.

The J gene is TRBJ1-2, the V gene TRBV6-5; 8 nucleotides line up with TRBD1. CDR1 MNHEY and CDR2 SVGAGI come from the germline V gene. Germline trimming cut 10 bases from V and 5 bases from J; bases unmatched to any gene: 9. The CDR3 loop spans 13 amino acids. CDR3 sequence (DNA): TGTGCCAAAAAGGACAGGGCGCTATATGGCTACACCTTC. Translated: CAKKDRALYGYTF.

The chain couples TRBV25-1 to TRBJ2-1, with D unclear. Germline V gene lookup returns CDR1 MGHDK and CDR2 SYGVNS. Between the trimmed V and J ends, which lost 3 bases and 7 bases, there was a span of 10 bases. This CDR3 spans 13 amino acids. Here the CDR3 reads CASSDSWANEQFF. The CDR3 DNA reads TGTGCCAGCAGTGACTCCTGGGCGAATGAGCAGTTCTTC.

The rearrangement uses TRBV9 and TRBJ2-5; a weak D match, TRBD1 (5 bases). V lost 0 bases to trimming and J lost 2 bases, with 11 bases between them. Germline CDR1 and CDR2: SGDLS and YYNGEE. This CDR3 contains 15 residues. CDR3 sequence (DNA): TGTGCCAGCAGCGTAGAGGGGCTACCTCAAGAGACCCAGTACTTC. Translated, it gives CASSVEGLPQETQYF.